This T cell receptor beta chain originates from a study of T cell changes during pregnancy in multiple sclerosis. Produced via immunoSEQ multiplex PCR; TCRdb's table is partial and in-frame only. This sample has approximately 66,000 clones, with 90% to 95% found just once. The V end was cut by 1 base, the J end by 1 base, with 12 bases between. CDR1 SEHNR and CDR2 FQNEAQ come from the germline V gene (reference sequence). The CDR3 is 16 residues long. This receptor was taken from a female donor with multiple sclerosis, enrolled in a pregnancy study. The source material was CD8+ T cells from peripheral blood mononuclear cells, sampled before pregnancy. The chain couples TRBV7-9 to TRBJ2-3, with D perhaps TRBD1 (5 bases). The DNA of the CDR3 is TGTGCCAGCAGCTTAGACAGGTTGACTGGCACAGATACGCAGTATTTT. Its protein product is CASSLDRLTGTDTQYF.